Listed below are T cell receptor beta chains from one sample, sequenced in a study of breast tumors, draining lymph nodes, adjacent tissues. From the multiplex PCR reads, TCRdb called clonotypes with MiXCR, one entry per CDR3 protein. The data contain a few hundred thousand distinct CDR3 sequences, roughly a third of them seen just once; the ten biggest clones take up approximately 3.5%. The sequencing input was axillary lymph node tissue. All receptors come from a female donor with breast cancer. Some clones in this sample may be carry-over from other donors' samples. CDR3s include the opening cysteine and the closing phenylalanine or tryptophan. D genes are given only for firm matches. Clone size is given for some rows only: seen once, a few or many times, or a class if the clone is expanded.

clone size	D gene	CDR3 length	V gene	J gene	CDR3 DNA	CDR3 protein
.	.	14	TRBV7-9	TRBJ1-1	TGTGCCAGCAGCTTAAGGGGGACAAGCACTGAAGCTTTCTTT	CASSLRGTSTEAFF
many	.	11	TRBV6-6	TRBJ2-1	TGTGCCAGCAGTTACTTAGGGGAGCAGTTCTTC	CASSYLGEQFF
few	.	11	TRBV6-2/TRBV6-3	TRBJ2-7	TGTGCCAGCAGTAGGAATTACGAGCAGTACTTC	CASSRNYEQYF
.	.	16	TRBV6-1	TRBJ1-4	TGTGCCAGCAGCATAGATTGGGGGATAACTAATGAAAAACTGTTTTTT	CASSIDWGITNEKLFF
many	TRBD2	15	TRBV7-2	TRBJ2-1	TGTGCCAGCAGTAACATCCCTAGCGGATACAATGAGCAGTTCTTC	CASSNIPSGYNEQFF
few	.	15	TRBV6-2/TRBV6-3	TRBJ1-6	TGTGCCAGCAGGTCGGACGTACTGGATAATTCACCCCTCCACTTT	CASRSDVLDNSPLHF
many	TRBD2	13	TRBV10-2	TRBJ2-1	TGCGCCGGAAGCGGGGGGCCCAACAATGAGCAGTTCTTC	CAGSGGPNNEQFF
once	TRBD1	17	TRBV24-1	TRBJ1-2	TGTGCCACCAGTGAGGGGGACAGGGGCCCTCTTAACTATGGCTACACCTTC	CATSEGDRGPLNYGYTF
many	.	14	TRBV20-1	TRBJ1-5	TGCAGTGCTAGCCCACAGGGAACCAATCAGCCCCAGCATTTT	CSASPQGTNQPQHF
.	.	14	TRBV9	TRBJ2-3	TGTGCCAGCAGCGTAGAAGGTAGCGGAGGTACGCAGTATTTT	CASSVEGSGGTQYF
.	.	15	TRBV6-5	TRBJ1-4	TGTGCCAGCAGTTCCGACAGCCGAACTAATGAAAAACTGTTTTTT	CASSSDSRTNEKLFF
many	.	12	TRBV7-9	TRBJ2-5	TGTGCCAGCAGCCAGAGTGCGGAGACCCAGTACTTC	CASSQSAETQYF
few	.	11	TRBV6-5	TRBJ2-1	TGTGCCAGCAGTTACTCGGCCGAGCAGTTCTTC	CASSYSAEQFF
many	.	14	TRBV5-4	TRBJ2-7	TGTGCCAGCAGCAATCGACAGCGGCCCTACGAGCAGTACTTC	CASSNRQRPYEQYF
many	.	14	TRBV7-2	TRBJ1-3	TGTGCCAGCAGTCCTATGAGCTCTGGAAACACCATATATTTT	CASSPMSSGNTIYF
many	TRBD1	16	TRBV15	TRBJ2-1	TGTGCCACCAGCAGAGCGTGGGACAGGGGGCAAAATGAGCAGTTCTTC	CATSRAWDRGQNEQFF
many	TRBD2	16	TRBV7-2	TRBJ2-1	TGTGCCAGCAGCTTAGTCTTAGGCAGCGGGAGCAATGAGCAGTTCTTC	CASSLVLGSGSNEQFF
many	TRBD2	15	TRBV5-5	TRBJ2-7	TGTGCCAGCAGCCCAGCGGGAGGACCGAAATACGAGCAGTACTTC	CASSPAGGPKYEQYF
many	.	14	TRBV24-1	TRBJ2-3	TGTGCCACCAGTCGTACTAGCCGCACAGATACGCAGTATTTT	CATSRTSRTDTQYF
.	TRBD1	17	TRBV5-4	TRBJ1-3	TGTGCCAGCAGCAAGGGACAGGGGGGAAGCTCTGGAAACACCATATATTTT	CASSKGQGGSSGNTIYF
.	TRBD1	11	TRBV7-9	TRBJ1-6	TGTGCCAGCACTACCGGGACAGGGAGTGACTTT	CASTTGTGSDF
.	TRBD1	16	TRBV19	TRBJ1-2	TGTGCCAGTAGTATAACCGGGACAGGGAGGAACTATGGCTACACCTTC	CASSITGTGRNYGYTF
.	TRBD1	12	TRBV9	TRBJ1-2	TGTGCCAGCAGCACGGGACAGGGGGGCTACACCTTC	CASSTGQGGYTF
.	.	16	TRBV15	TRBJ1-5	TGTGCCACCAGCAGAGCTCTACAGGGTAAGAATCAGCCCCAGCATTTT	CATSRALQGKNQPQHF
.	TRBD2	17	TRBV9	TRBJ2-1	TGTGCCAGCAGCGTAGGGACTAGCGGGGGGTCCTACAATGAGCAGTTCTTC	CASSVGTSGGSYNEQFF
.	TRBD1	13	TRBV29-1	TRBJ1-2	TGCAGCGCAAGGACAGGGATTAACTATGGCTACACCTTC	CSARTGINYGYTF
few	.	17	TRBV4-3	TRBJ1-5	TGCGCCAGCAGCCAAGAGTGGACACAAGCCACTTATCAGCCCCAGCATTTT	CASSQEWTQATYQPQHF
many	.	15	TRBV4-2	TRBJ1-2	TGTGCCAGCAGCCAAGTTGCAGGGAATAACTATGGCTACACCTTC	CASSQVAGNNYGYTF
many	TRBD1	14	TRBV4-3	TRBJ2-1	TGCGCCAGCAGCCTCGGGACAGGGGGGAATGAGCAGTTCTTC	CASSLGTGGNEQFF
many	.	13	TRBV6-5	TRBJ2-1	TGTGCCAGCAGTTACCAACTAGATTATGAGCAGTTCTTC	CASSYQLDYEQFF
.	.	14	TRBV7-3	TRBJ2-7	TGTGCCAGCAGATACGGGACTCGAACCTACGAGCAGTACTTC	CASRYGTRTYEQYF
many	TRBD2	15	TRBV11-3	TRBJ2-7	TGTGCCAGCAGCTTAGGAGGGAGGGCGACGGACGAGCAGTACTTC	CASSLGGRATDEQYF
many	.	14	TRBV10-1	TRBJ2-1	TGCGCCAGCAGTGAGTCGAACGGGCTAAATGAGCAGTTCTTC	CASSESNGLNEQFF
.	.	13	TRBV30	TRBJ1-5	TGTGCCTGGAGTTATGAGGGGGGTCAGCCCCAGCATTTT	CAWSYEGGQPQHF
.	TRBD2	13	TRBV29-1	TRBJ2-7	TGCAGCTCCACTAGCGGGAGGGCATACGAGCAGTACTTC	CSSTSGRAYEQYF
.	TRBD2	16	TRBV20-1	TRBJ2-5	TGCAGTGCTAGAGATCCGGGACTAGCTGATCAAGAGACCCAGTACTTC	CSARDPGLADQETQYF
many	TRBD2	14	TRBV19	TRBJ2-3	TGTGCCAGTAGTTACGCGGGGGTCCAAGATACGCAGTATTTT	CASSYAGVQDTQYF
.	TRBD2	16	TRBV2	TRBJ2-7	TGTGCCAGCAGTGAAACCTACGGACTAGCTCTCCACGAGCAGTACTTC	CASSETYGLALHEQYF
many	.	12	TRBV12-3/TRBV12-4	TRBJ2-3	TGTGCCAGCAGTCGAGGTCGGACGGGGCAGTATTTT	CASSRGRTGQYF
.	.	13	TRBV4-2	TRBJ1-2	TGTGCCAGCAGCCAGGGGGACCACTATGGCTACACCTTC	CASSQGDHYGYTF
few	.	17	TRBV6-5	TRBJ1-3	TGTGCCAGCAGTTACTCCGGGCGGAGGTTTCCTGGAAACACCATATATTTT	CASSYSGRRFPGNTIYF
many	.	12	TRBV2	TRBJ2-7	TGTGCCAGCACGGATCTCCCCCACGAGCAGTACTTC	CASTDLPHEQYF
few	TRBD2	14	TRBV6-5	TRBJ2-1	TGTGCCAGCAGACCCGGGACTAGCGGGGGGCAGCAGTTCTTC	CASRPGTSGGQQFF
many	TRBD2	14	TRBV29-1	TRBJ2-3	TGCAGCGCCCTGTTCCGCGGGAGTGAGTTGAGTGAATATTTT	CSALFRGSELSEYF
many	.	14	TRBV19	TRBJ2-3	TGTGCCAGTAGTATAAGTGGGAACACAGATACGCAGTATTTT	CASSISGNTDTQYF
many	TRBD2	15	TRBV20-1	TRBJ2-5	TGCAGTGCTAGAGATCTAGCGGGGGAGCGGGGGACCCAGTACTTC	CSARDLAGERGTQYF
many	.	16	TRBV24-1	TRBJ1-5	TGTGCCACCAGTGATAATAGGCGATTTAGCAATCAGCCCCAGCATTTT	CATSDNRRFSNQPQHF
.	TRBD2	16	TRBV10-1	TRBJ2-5	TGCGCCAGCAGTGAGTTTAGCGGGAGGTTCCAAGAGACCCAGTACTTC	CASSEFSGRFQETQYF